This TCR beta chain is from a study of T cell changes during pregnancy in multiple sclerosis. This CDR3 is 15 amino acids long. TCRdb's copy holds only in-frame clones and misses some; the assay was immunoSEQ multiplex PCR. This table has about 23,000 clones, around 89% appearing once. The input for sequencing was CD8+ T cells from peripheral blood mononuclear cells, taken in the first trimester of pregnancy. The source of this sequence is a female donor with multiple sclerosis, enrolled in a pregnancy study. The chain joins TRBV21-1 to TRBJ1-2; TRBD1 was called by the table and not checked on the DNA. TRBV21-1 is a pseudogene locus. CDR3 amino acids: CASSTIQGANYGYTF. For the CDR3, the DNA is TGTGCCAGCAGCACCATACAGGGGGCTAACTATGGCTACACCTTC.